This TCR beta chain was found in a study of T cell responses to AZD1222 COVID-19 vaccine. Overall study results and limits: In a largely white British group with more females than males, clonal diversity was possibly underestimated. Among those given AZD1222, only five or six were seropositive at baseline.

Second-dose intervals near 4 or 12 weeks were combined. As regards this clone: Its antigen remains unknown.

TCRdb's table, derived via immunoSEQ multiplex PCR, lists solely in-frame clones and lacks some. The sample contains tens of thousands of clones, 85% to 90% of which appear only once. The specimen was peripheral blood, collected 28 days after the second AZD1222 dose. The TCR sequence derives from an adult who received the AZD1222 COVID-19 vaccine.

The CDR3 sequence: CASSLVGDRGNSPLHF. CDR3 DNA sequence: TGCGCCAGCAGCTTGGTAGGGGACAGGGGTAATTCACCCCTCCACTTT. This chain links TRBV5-1 with TRBJ1-6; 10 bases match TRBD1. This CDR3 region has 16 residues. The germline CDR1 and CDR2 sequences are SGHRS and YFSETQ. Trimming cost V 0 bases and J 6 bases; bases outside gene matches: 3.